This T cell receptor (beta chain) was sequenced during a study of Tregs in tolerant kidney transplant recipients. Study-level findings and limits: In tolerant patients, donor-specific Tregs outgrew total Tregs, suggesting antigen-driven expansion. Findings come from small patient numbers and require larger validation. Changing PCR primers prevented nucleotide comparison between some patients' samples.

The germline V gene encodes CDR1 MNHEY and CDR2 SMNVEV (reference sequence). The CDR3 length is 14 residues. The V gene lost 2 bases and the J gene lost 6 bases, with 11 bases spanning the gap. Profiling relied on immunoSEQ multiplex PCR, and the TCRdb table lists in-frame clones only, not all of them. The profile shows fewer than 80,000 clones, roughly nine tenths of them singletons. A note on this clone: The antigen is unknown.

The chain combines TRBV27 with TRBJ2-1; a weak D match, TRBD1 (6 bases). The material was CD4+ T cells from blood, obtained before the transplant. The sequence was collected from a human donor who received a combined kidney and bone marrow transplant. The CDR3 loop is CASSLQDSFNEQFF. The DNA of the CDR3 is TGTGCCAGCAGTTTACAGGACAGCTTCAATGAGCAGTTCTTC.